Presented here are 28 T cell receptor beta chains from one specimen sequenced in a study of cytomegalovirus exposure and HLA in healthy donors. Libraries were prepared by immunoSEQ multiplex PCR; TCRdb keeps only in-frame clonotypes and omits some of them. The table has 100,000 or so clones, just under 95% seen once; the top ten hold 0.89%. Sequenced material: PBMCs. The receptors stem from a woman aged 18 to 35 in good health and CMV-seronegative.

V gene TRBV7-6 combines with J gene TRBJ2-5; 10 bases align to TRBD1. CDR3 length: 13 residues. Looked up from germline, CDR1 is SGHVS and CDR2 is FNYEAQ. V lost 6 bases, J lost 4 bases, and 2 bases stayed unmatched. CDR3 region: CASSWTGGETQYF. The DNA of the CDR3 is TGTGCCAGCAGTTGGACAGGGGGAGAGACCCAGTACTTC.

CDR3 amino acids: CASSLTRGNEQFF. Here the CDR3 DNA reads TGTGCCAGCAGCTTAACCAGGGGCAATGAGCAGTTCTTC. The gene calls are TRBV5-5 and TRBJ2-1, with D possibly matching TRBD1 (6 bases). CDR1 and CDR2 (germline): SGHKS, YYEKEE (reference sequence). Trimming pared 2 bases from V and 6 bases from J, leaving 9 bases between. The CDR3 runs 13 residues. Variable domain in full (rest from reference TRBV5-5 and TRBJ2-1): DAGVTQSPTHLIKTRGQQVTLRCSPISGHKSVSWYQQVLGQGPQFIFQYYEKEERGRGNFPDRFSARQFPNYSSELNVNALLLGDSALYLCASSLTRGNEQFFGPGTRLTVL.

The chain couples TRBV11-3 to TRBJ1-3, with 8 bases aligning to TRBD1. V shed 8 bases and J 0 bases; nucleotides not matched to a gene: 6. This CDR3 spans 15 amino acids. Germline V gene data show CDR1 as SGHNT and CDR2 as YENEEA. The CDR3 nucleotides are TGTGCCAGCGACCAGGGGGCGAGCTCTGGAAACACCATATATTTT. Its translation is CASDQGASSGNTIYF.

CDR3 region: CASSQVKAGGPETQYF. CDR3 in DNA: TGTGCCAGCAGCCAAGTAAAGGCGGGGGGGCCGGAGACCCAGTACTTC. The V and J genes are TRBV4-2 and TRBJ2-5; the match to TRBD2 covers 9 bases. The CDR3 totals 16 residues. From germline, CDR1 is LGHNA and CDR2 YNFKEQ. V was pared by 1 base and J by 5 bases, with 8 bases of the junction left unmatched.

Here the CDR3 reads CAWAQSNNSPLHF. CDR3 in DNA: TGTGCCTGGGCCCAGTCCAATAATTCACCCCTCCACTTT. The V call is TRBV30, the J call TRBJ1-6; the D is unclear. V shed 5 bases and J shed 5 bases, with 10 bases lying between them. CDR3 length: 13 amino acids. Germline CDR1 is GTSNPN and CDR2 is SVGIG (reference sequence).

V is TRBV27 and J is TRBJ2-1; 9 bases match TRBD2. This CDR3 has 14 amino acids. From germline, CDR1 is MNHEY and CDR2 SMNVEV (reference sequence). Trimming cost V 8 bases and J 7 bases; bases outside gene matches: 9. The CDR3 DNA sequence: TGTGCCAGCTCTGATAGCGGGAGTAGGAATGAGCAGTTCTTC. Its protein is CASSDSGSRNEQFF.

The rearrangement joins TRBV7-2 to TRBJ1-2; D gene unclear. V was clipped by 10 bases and J by 8 bases, with 20 bases between them. CDR1 and CDR2 (germline): SGHTA, FQGNSA. There are 13 residues in the CDR3. The CDR3 is CAKESKNLGGYTF. DNA of the CDR3: TGTGCCAAAGAGTCAAAGAACCTGGGCGGCTACACCTTC.

The chain carries TRBV27 and TRBJ2-1; TRBD2 agrees at 15 bases. The germline gives CDR1 MNHEY, CDR2 SMNVEV (reference sequence). The length of the CDR3 is 21 residues. The V segment lost 6 bases and the J segment 8 bases; nucleotides outside the gene matches: 23. This CDR3 is CASSQPRGTSGRRGLADEQFF. CDR3 coding DNA: TGTGCCAGCAGCCAACCCCGAGGGACTAGCGGGAGGAGAGGTTTAGCTGATGAGCAGTTCTTC.

The CDR3 is CASSQGIRGGEKLFF. The CDR3, as DNA: TGTGCCAGCAGCCAAGGGATCAGAGGAGGAGAAAAACTGTTTTTT. The chain couples TRBV14 to TRBJ1-4; D gene ambiguous. Germline CDR1 and CDR2: SGHDN and FVKESK. V was shortened by 1 base and J by 8 bases, with 14 bases between the two germline ends. The CDR3 is 15 amino acids.

The chain joins TRBV28 to TRBJ2-1; 7 bases map to TRBD2. The CDR3 has 18 residues. Unmatched junction bases numbered 18, after V lost 5 bases and J lost 5 bases. CDR1 and CDR2 from the germline V gene are MDHEN and SYDVKM. The CDR3 reads CASSKESRLGLHNNEQFF. In nucleotides, the CDR3 is TGTGCCAGCAGTAAAGAGAGCAGATTGGGACTACACAACAATGAGCAGTTCTTC.

The rearrangement links TRBV5-6 to TRBJ2-7; 8 nucleotides align to TRBD1. The V gene end was trimmed by 6 bases and the J gene end by 5 bases; junction bases not matched to a gene: 13. The germline V gene has CDR1 SGHDT and CDR2 YYEEEE. CDR3 length equals 15 residues. CDR3 nucleotide sequence: TGTGCCAGCACCGAGGACAGGGTGGTCAACCACGAGCAGTACTTC. The encoded protein is CASTEDRVVNHEQYF.

The chain is built from TRBV4-1 and TRBJ1-1; maybe TRBD1 (5 bases). V lost 0 bases and J lost 11, with 13 bases in between. This CDR3 region has 13 residues. The germline V gene has CDR1 MGHRA and CDR2 YSYEKL. The CDR3 DNA follows: TGCGCCAGCAGCCAAGATCAGCTCCGGGGGGCTTTCTTT. It codes for CASSQDQLRGAFF.

This sequence joins TRBV11-2 and TRBJ1-1; weak D call: TRBD1 (5 bases). V gave up 2 bases and J gave up 1 base, with 8 bases separating them. Germline loops: CDR1 SGHAT, CDR2 FQNNGV. The CDR3 loop spans 14 amino acids. DNA of the CDR3: TGTGCCAGCAGCTTAAGAGACAGGAACACTGAAGCTTTCTTT. This gives the protein CASSLRDRNTEAFF.

V usage is TRBV5-1 and J usage is TRBJ1-2; D possibly corresponds to TRBD1 (5 bases). The CDR3 has 14 residues. V was pared by 0 bases and J by 6 bases, with 12 bases between. The germline CDR1 and CDR2 sequences are SGHRS and YFSETQ. In DNA, the CDR3 is TGCGCCAGCAGCTTGGGGGGCACGTATAATGGCTACACCTTC. As protein: CASSLGGTYNGYTF.

This rearrangement joins TRBV11-3 to TRBJ1-2; D perhaps matches TRBD1 (5 bases). Germline assignment: CDR1 SGHNT and CDR2 YENEEA. Trimming took off 5 bases at V and 4 bases at J, with 20 bases between the two ends. This CDR3 region has 16 residues. This chain's CDR3 is CASSHGLTGGSYGYTF. Here the CDR3 DNA reads TGTGCCAGCAGCCATGGCCTCACGGGGGGATCCTATGGCTACACCTTC.

The chain uses TRBV7-2 and TRBJ1-2, with D tentatively TRBD1 (6 bases). Germline V gene sequence: CDR1 SGHTA, CDR2 FQGNSA. This CDR3 contains 16 residues. V was clipped by 1 base and J by 5 bases, with 17 bases between them. CDR3 bases: TGTGCCAGCAGCTTAGGGGGGCGCGAGTCTTGGTATGGCTACACCTTC. This sequence encodes CASSLGGRESWYGYTF.

In this sample, this clone turned up a few times. The rearrangement uses TRBV19 and TRBJ1-5; D might be TRBD1 (6 bases). The CDR3 has 13 residues. The germline gives CDR1 LNHDA, CDR2 SQIVND (reference sequence). Deletions cut 5 bases from V and 2 bases from J, with 7 bases between. CDR3 nucleotide sequence: TGTGCCAGTAGTCCAGGGGGCAATCAGCCCCAGCATTTT. Its protein product is CASSPGGNQPQHF.

This clone was counted once. The chain has TRBV6-4 and TRBJ2-7; 9 nucleotides match TRBD2. The J segment lost 0 bases and the V segment lost 5 bases, leaving 5 bases of the junction unmatched. CDR1 and CDR2 from the germline V gene are MRHNA and SNTAGT. The CDR3 runs 15 residues. CDR3 amino acids: CASSRASGASYEQYF. The CDR3 nucleotides are TGTGCCAGCAGTCGCGCTAGCGGGGCCTCCTACGAGCAGTACTTC.

The V gene is TRBV13, the J gene TRBJ2-7; D is possibly TRBD1 (5 bases). Germline V gene data show CDR1 as PRHDT and CDR2 as FYEKMQ (reference sequence). V was shortened by 0 bases and J by 6 bases, with 12 bases between the two germline ends. The CDR3 has 14 amino acids. CDR3 loop: CASSLGLGALEQYF. The CDR3 DNA reads as TGTGCCAGCAGCTTAGGTTTAGGGGCGCTCGAGCAGTACTTC.

The J gene is TRBJ2-3, the V gene TRBV7-2; a weak D match, TRBD2 (5 bases). This CDR3 is 13 amino acids long. CDR1 and CDR2 (germline): SGHTA, FQGNSA. V was trimmed by 5 bases and J by 6 bases, leaving 12 bases between them. Written as DNA, the CDR3 is TGTGCCAGCAGCGACACTAGTCGGGATACGCAGTATTTT. It specifies CASSDTSRDTQYF.

V is TRBV6-1 and J is TRBJ1-1; D might be TRBD1 (5 bases). CDR1 MNHNS and CDR2 SASEGT come from the germline V gene. The CDR3 consists of 12 residues. Trimming left V 2 bases short and J 7 bases short, with 8 bases between. CDR3: CASSEWGVEAFF. The CDR3 DNA reads as TGTGCCAGCAGTGAATGGGGGGTTGAAGCTTTCTTT.

The V call is TRBV5-1, the J call TRBJ2-7, with 8 nucleotides matching TRBD2. This CDR3 is built from 15 residues. Germline CDR1 reads SGHRS; CDR2 reads YFSETQ. Unmatched junction bases numbered 4, after V lost 0 bases and J lost 2 bases. The CDR3 protein is CASSLGGLAAYEQYF. As DNA, the CDR3 is TGCGCCAGCAGCTTGGGAGGACTAGCCGCCTACGAGCAGTACTTC.

V usage is TRBV28 and J usage is TRBJ1-1; D ambiguous. CDR1 MDHEN and CDR2 SYDVKM come from the germline V gene. The V end lost 9 bases, the J end lost 11 bases, and 19 bases lay between the germline ends. CDR3 length: 12 amino acids. For the CDR3, the DNA is TGTGCCAGTCTCAACCCTGGACTGCGCGCTTTCTTT. Translating gives CASLNPGLRAFF.

The chain joins TRBV29-1 to TRBJ2-3; 7 bases are shared with TRBD2. The CDR3 loop spans 14 amino acids. V trimming: 8 bases; J trimming: 6 bases; junction bases outside the gene matches: 14. Germline V gene sequence: CDR1 SQVTM, CDR2 ANQGSEA. The CDR3 sequence: CSSDLGGSVDTQYF. In nucleotides, the CDR3 is TGCAGCTCAGACCTGGGGGGGTCCGTGGATACGCAGTATTTT.

The chain has TRBV14 and TRBJ2-7; 7 nucleotides agree with TRBD1. CDR1 SGHDN and CDR2 FVKESK come from the germline V gene. V was pared by 3 bases and J by 2 bases, with 4 bases of the junction left unmatched. The CDR3 runs to 14 residues. The CDR3, as DNA: TGTGCCAGCAGCCACCCGGGACAGCCCTACGAGCAGTACTTC. Translated: CASSHPGQPYEQYF. Full variable domain (outside the CDR3, taken from reference TRBV14 and TRBJ2-7): EAGVTQFPSHSVIEKGQTVTLRCDPISGHDNLYWYRRVMGKEIKFLLHFVKESKQDESGMPNNRFLAERTGGTYSTLKVQPAELEDSGVYFCASSHPGQPYEQYFGPGTRLTVT.

This CDR3 is CASSSRTSGVYEQYF. CDR3 coding DNA: TGTGCCAGCAGCTCCCGGACTAGCGGGGTCTACGAGCAGTACTTC. The gene calls are TRBV7-2 and TRBJ2-7; 12 bases agree with TRBD2. The CDR3 runs to 15 residues. Unmatched junction bases numbered 4, after V lost 4 bases and J lost 3 bases. CDR1 is SGHTA, CDR2 FQGNSA, per germline.

The J gene is TRBJ2-5, the V gene TRBV29-1; TRBD2 aligns across 7 bases. In germline, CDR1 is SQVTM, CDR2 ANQGSEA. The CDR3 totals 17 residues. Trimming removed 6 bases from V and 3 bases from J; junction bases left unmatched: 19. CDR3 region: CSVGDSVLAADEETQYF. CDR3 bases: TGCAGCGTCGGGGACTCCGTGCTAGCGGCTGACGAAGAGACCCAGTACTTC.

The CDR3 DNA reads as TGCGCCAGCAGCTTGGGACAGCTCCAAGAGACCCAGTACTTC. As protein: CASSLGQLQETQYF. The chain joins TRBV5-1 to TRBJ2-5; weak D call: TRBD1 (5 bases). CDR3 length: 14 amino acids. Germline V gene lookup returns CDR1 SGHRS and CDR2 YFSETQ. V lost 0 bases to trimming and J lost 1 base, with 7 bases between them.